The 29 T cell receptor beta chains below were found in one sample sequenced in a study of long-term antiretroviral therapy in people with HIV. The libraries were made with immunoSEQ v3.0 at survey level. Libraries were prepared by immunoSEQ multiplex PCR; TCRdb keeps only in-frame clonotypes and omits some of them. The data show roughly 30,000 clones, approximately 90% seen once. The sequenced sample was unsorted PBMCs, obtained 3.1 years after starting antiretroviral therapy. The source of these receptors is a man aged 18 to 29 with HIV.

The chain carries TRBV4-3 and TRBJ2-7, with 8 bases identical to TRBD1. Germline values: CDR1 LGHNA, CDR2 YSLEER. The trim removed 5 bases at V and 3 bases at J, leaving 6 bases unmatched. This CDR3 contains 14 residues. CDR3 in amino acids: CASSYGTGNYEQYF. The CDR3 nucleotides read TGCGCCAGCAGCTACGGGACAGGCAACTACGAGCAGTACTTC.

The gene calls are TRBV19 and TRBJ2-6; possible D gene TRBD2, 7 bases. Germline-derived CDR1 and CDR2 are LNHDA and SQIVND (reference sequence). The CDR3 sequence is 15 residues long. Trimming took off 5 bases at V and 4 bases at J, with 12 bases between the two ends. CDR3: CASSWGGLGANVLTF. The CDR3 nucleotides read TGTGCCAGTAGTTGGGGGGGGCTCGGGGCCAACGTCCTGACTTTC. The variable domain in full, completed from reference TRBV19 and TRBJ2-6, reads DGGITQSPKYLFRKEGQNVTLSCEQNLNHDAMYWYRQDPGQGLRLIYYSQIVNDFQKGDIAEGYSVSREKKESFPLTVTSAQKNPTAFYLCASSWGGLGANVLTFGAGSRLTVL.

The chain is built from TRBV5-1 and TRBJ2-7; no firm D call. The CDR3 contains 13 residues. Trimming removed 0 bases from V and 3 bases from J, with 7 bases in between. CDR1 and CDR2 from the germline V gene are SGHRS and YFSETQ. The CDR3: CASSLAPSYEQYF. CDR3 sequence (DNA): TGCGCCAGCAGCTTGGCGCCCAGCTACGAGCAGTACTTC.

The chain couples TRBV7-3 to TRBJ2-3; a possible D gene is TRBD2 (5 bases). The CDR3 covers 15 residues. Germline-derived CDR1 and CDR2 are SGHTA and FQGTGA. V was clipped by 5 bases and J by 3 bases, with 15 bases between them. CDR3 sequence: CASSQRLTGTDTQYF. CDR3 nucleotides: TGTGCCAGCAGCCAGCGGTTAACCGGAACAGATACGCAGTATTTT.

The chain uses TRBV30 and TRBJ1-2; D might be TRBD1 (5 bases). The germline CDR1 and CDR2 sequences are GTSNPN and SVGIG (reference sequence). Trimming took 1 base from V and 0 from J, leaving 15 bases between them. The CDR3 sequence is 16 residues long. The CDR3 DNA sequence: TGTGCCTGGAGTGCGGGGCAGCCCTCCTCTAACTATGGCTACACCTTC. Its protein is CAWSAGQPSSNYGYTF.

This clone was picked up one time. The chain has TRBV6-5 and TRBJ1-2; 9 positions agree with TRBD1. CDR3 length: 15 amino acids. Germline CDR1 MNHEY, CDR2 SVGAGI. V shed 6 bases and J 6 bases; nucleotides not matched to a gene: 11. The CDR3 DNA reads TGTGCCAGCAGCCCGACTTGGACAGGGGAGGATGGCTACACCTTC. This sequence encodes CASSPTWTGEDGYTF.

The chain combines TRBV6-4 with TRBJ1-2; 9 positions match TRBD1. Germline CDR1 MRHNA, CDR2 SNTAGT. The CDR3 spans 18 residues. Trimming took 6 bases from V and 2 from J; bases not matched to a gene: 16. CDR3 sequence (DNA): TGTGCCAGCAGCGACCCGGGACAGGGCGGAAACAAGAACTATGGCTACACCTTC. This encodes CASSDPGQGGNKNYGYTF.

The chain uses TRBV18 and TRBJ1-1; D remains ambiguous. Germline V gene lookup returns CDR1 KGHSH and CDR2 LQKENI. V lost 3 bases, J lost 2 bases, and 10 bases lay in between. This CDR3 comprises 14 residues. CDR3 residues: CASSPAAINTEAFF. CDR3 nucleotide sequence: TGTGCCAGCTCACCCGCGGCGATTAACACTGAAGCTTTCTTT. The full variable domain, in which reference TRBV18 and TRBJ1-1 provide the parts outside the CDR3, is NAGVMQNPRHLVRRRGQEARLRCSPMKGHSHVYWYRQLPEEGLKFMVYLQKENIIDESGMPKERFSAEFPKEGPSILRIQQVVRGDSAAYFCASSPAAINTEAFFGQGTRLTVV.

This chain joins TRBV9 and TRBJ2-4; 8 bases are shared with TRBD1. The CDR3 totals 15 residues. Germline V lookup: CDR1 SGDLS, CDR2 YYNGEE. With V trimmed by 4 bases and J by 0 bases, 3 bases remained unmatched. CDR3 nucleotides: TGTGCCAGCAGCTCGACAGGGGAAGCCAAAAACATTCAGTACTTC. As protein: CASSSTGEAKNIQYF.

This chain uses TRBV19 with TRBJ2-3; tentatively, D is TRBD2 (7 bases). The CDR3 sequence is 16 residues long. CDR1 and CDR2 (germline): LNHDA, SQIVND (reference sequence). The V gene lost 6 bases and the J gene lost 4 bases, with 20 bases spanning the gap. The CDR3 DNA reads as TGTGCCAGTAGCCCCCTCCGGGGGGCGCGGGCAGATACGCAGTATTTT. It codes for CASSPLRGARADTQYF.

V usage is TRBV4-2 and J usage is TRBJ2-1; 7 bases agree with TRBD2. This CDR3 is built from 13 residues. V shed 0 bases and J 11 bases; nucleotides not matched to a gene: 4. Germline V gene lookup returns CDR1 LGHNA and CDR2 YNFKEQ. The CDR3 sequence: CASSQETGTKQFF. For the CDR3, the DNA is TGTGCCAGCAGCCAAGAAACCGGGACTAAGCAGTTCTTC.

The chain recombines TRBV30 with TRBJ2-7, with D tentatively TRBD1 or TRBD2 (5 bases each). Per the germline V gene, CDR1 is GTSNPN and CDR2 is SVGIG (reference sequence). Trimming removed 2 bases at V and 6 bases at J, with 14 bases between. The CDR3 has 13 amino acids. CDR3 in DNA: TGTGCCTGGAGTCCAGGGACCCAGGGCGAGCAGTACTTC. Translated, it gives CAWSPGTQGEQYF.

This clone was observed a single time. The chain has TRBV5-1 and TRBJ2-7; 8 nucleotides match TRBD1. CDR1 SGHRS and CDR2 YFSETQ come from the germline V gene. Losses at the gene ends were 2 bases for V and 3 bases for J; bases not matched to a gene: 7. This CDR3 spans 15 amino acids. CDR3 sequence (DNA): TGCGCCAGCAGCTTAGACAGGGGAATGGTCTACGAGCAGTACTTC. As protein: CASSLDRGMVYEQYF.

This chain uses TRBV30 with TRBJ1-1; D is uncertain. Per germline, CDR1 GTSNPN and CDR2 SVGIG (reference sequence). The CDR3 has 13 residues. Trimming pared 2 bases from V and 7 bases from J, leaving 14 bases between. This CDR3 reads CAWSRASTREAFF. In DNA, the CDR3 is TGTGCCTGGAGTCGGGCGTCCACCCGTGAAGCTTTCTTT.

This clone was seen a single time. This rearrangement joins TRBV7-5 to TRBJ2-1; the D call in the table, TRBD1, was not verified against the DNA. TRBV7-5 has pseudogene status. The CDR3 totals 15 residues. The CDR3 is CARNLQGVSTNEQFF. As DNA, the CDR3 is TGTGCCAGAAACCTCCAGGGGGTTTCTACCAATGAGCAGTTCTTC.

The chain employs TRBV7-6 and TRBJ1-5, with D possibly TRBD1 on 5 matching bases. The CDR3 totals 18 residues. The V gene's germline CDR1 is SGHVS and CDR2 FNYEAQ. The V gene lost 5 bases and the J gene lost 3 bases, with 23 bases spanning the gap. CDR3: CASSRELPGRYNNQPQHF. CDR3 nucleotide sequence: TGTGCCAGCAGCCGAGAATTACCGGGACGCTATAACAATCAGCCCCAGCATTTT.

The CDR3 nucleotides read TGTGCCAGCAGTCGCACGGGGGTGGGCACCGGGGAGCTGTTTTTT. This translates into CASSRTGVGTGELFF. The chain is built from TRBV2 and TRBJ2-2, with a tentative D call TRBD2 (6 bases). CDR1 and CDR2 (germline): SNHLY, FYNNEI. The CDR3 extends over 15 amino acids. V lost 5 bases and J 4 bases, leaving 14 bases between the germline ends.

This rearrangement joins TRBV6-5 to TRBJ2-1; TRBD2 aligns across 8 bases. Germline-derived CDR1 and CDR2 are MNHEY and SVGAGI. The CDR3 sequence is 16 residues long. The V segment lost 4 bases and the J segment 6 bases; nucleotides outside the gene matches: 11. Here the CDR3 DNA reads TGTGCCAGCAGTTCCCCCGGGACTAGGGGCGTCAATGAGCAGTTCTTC. Translating gives CASSSPGTRGVNEQFF.

This clone was seen only once. The chain combines TRBV29-1 with TRBJ2-7; D may be TRBD1 (6 bases). CDR1 is SQVTM and CDR2 is ANQGSEA in the germline V gene. Deletions cut 7 bases from V and 6 bases from J, with 16 bases between. CDR3 length: 12 amino acids. The CDR3 loop is CSGRGGMGEQYF. CDR3 DNA: TGCAGCGGAAGAGGGGGTATGGGCGAGCAGTACTTC.

The rearrangement joins TRBV7-2 to TRBJ2-5; weak D call: TRBD2 (6 bases). The CDR3 loop spans 15 amino acids. Germline CDR1 SGHTA, CDR2 FQGNSA. The ends were cut back, 2 bases at V and 5 bases at J, with 15 bases in the middle. Here the CDR3 reads CASSLSPGVGETQYF. In DNA, the CDR3 is TGTGCCAGCAGCTTAAGCCCGGGGGTAGGGGAGACCCAGTACTTC.

The rearrangement joins TRBV27 to TRBJ2-5; maybe TRBD2 (5 bases). Germline V gene lookup returns CDR1 MNHEY and CDR2 SMNVEV (reference sequence). V lost 0 bases, J lost 1 base, and 12 bases lay in between. This CDR3 is 16 amino acids long. Here the CDR3 reads CASSLSTGEIQETQYF. In nucleotides, the CDR3 is TGTGCCAGCAGTTTATCGACCGGGGAAATCCAAGAGACCCAGTACTTC.

The CDR3 is CASSIDGDSGNEQYF. For the CDR3, the DNA is TGTGCCAGTAGTATAGATGGAGACAGTGGCAACGAGCAGTACTTC. The rearrangement joins TRBV19 to TRBJ2-7; D is perhaps TRBD1 (5 bases). The germline V gene has CDR1 LNHDA and CDR2 SQIVND (reference sequence). CDR3 size: 15 residues. Between the trimmed V and J ends, which lost 0 bases and 5 bases, there was a span of 14 bases.

The rearrangement uses TRBV7-2 and TRBJ1-6; D unclear. Per the germline V gene, CDR1 is SGHTA and CDR2 is FQGNSA. V lost 4 bases and J lost 7, with 11 bases in between. The CDR3 extends over 14 amino acids. CDR3: CASSSTIRNSPLHF. As DNA, the CDR3 is TGTGCCAGCAGCTCGACTATCAGGAATTCACCCCTCCACTTT. Full variable domain (rest looked up from reference TRBV7-2 and TRBJ1-6): GAGVSQSPSNKVTEKGKDVELRCDPISGHTALYWYRQSLGQGLEFLIYFQGNSAPDKSGLPSDRFSAERTGGSVSTLTIQRTQQEDSAVYLCASSSTIRNSPLHFGNGTRLTVT.

The chain joins TRBV7-2 to TRBJ2-2; D gene ambiguous. The CDR3 extends over 12 amino acids. Trimming left V 8 bases short and J 7 bases short, with 11 bases between. Germline CDR1 reads SGHTA; CDR2 reads FQGNSA. Here the CDR3 DNA reads TGTGCCAGCGCTGTAGCTAACGGGGAGCTGTTTTTT. Its protein product is CASAVANGELFF.

The genes are TRBV7-2 and TRBJ2-1; D not certain. The germline gives CDR1 SGHTA, CDR2 FQGNSA. The V end lost 3 bases, the J end lost 0 bases, and 6 bases lay between the germline ends. This CDR3 region has 14 residues. CDR3 sequence reads: CASSFPGSYNEQFF. CDR3 DNA: TGTGCCAGCAGCTTCCCTGGCTCCTACAATGAGCAGTTCTTC.

This chain connects TRBV15 to TRBJ1-2; maybe TRBD1 (5 bases). The V gene's germline CDR1 is LNHNV and CDR2 YYDKDF (reference sequence). The V gene lost 1 base and the J gene lost 5 bases, with 20 bases spanning the gap. The CDR3 extends over 17 amino acids. Here the CDR3 reads CATSRVLGSVRAYGYTF. In DNA form, the CDR3 reads TGTGCCACCAGCAGAGTTCTGGGCTCAGTCAGGGCGTATGGCTACACCTTC.

The genes are TRBV30 and TRBJ2-7, with D possibly called TRBD1 or TRBD2 (5 bases each). CDR3 length equals 15 residues. Germline CDR1 and CDR2: GTSNPN and SVGIG (reference sequence). The V and J ends lost 5 bases and 6 bases respectively, with 23 bases between them. CDR3 nucleotides: TGTGCCTGGTCAAACCCCGGGACCGTATATGGCGAGCAGTACTTC. This sequence encodes CAWSNPGTVYGEQYF.

The chain employs TRBV6-5 and TRBJ1-1; a possible D gene is TRBD1 (5 bases). Germline V gene lookup returns CDR1 MNHEY and CDR2 SVGAGI. The germline V and J ends were trimmed by 5 bases and 5 bases, with 12 bases remaining between them. The CDR3 contains 13 residues. The CDR3, as DNA: TGTGCCAGCAGTATACAGGCTAAAACTGAAGCTTTCTTT. Its protein product is CASSIQAKTEAFF.

The rearrangement links TRBV6-5 to TRBJ1-5; 8 nucleotides agree with TRBD1. The V and J ends lost 6 bases and 3 bases, in that order; junction bases with no gene match: 7. This CDR3 contains 15 residues. From germline, CDR1 is MNHEY and CDR2 SVGAGI. The CDR3 DNA reads TGTGCCAGCAGAGCAGGGGGCCGGGTCAATCAGCCCCAGCATTTT. Translating gives CASRAGGRVNQPQHF.